This T cell receptor (beta chain) was found in a study of T cell repertoires in cytomegalovirus infection. Study context: Recently identified HLA-C-restricted CMV epitopes were among the peptides used. In public TCR beta signatures, there were indications of both CMV infection and matching HLA type.

The CDR3 runs 11 residues. The trim removed 10 bases at V and 10 bases at J, leaving 7 bases unmatched. This clonotype was counted only a few times. The antigen is unknown. Regarding the study as a whole: The study identified carriers of CMV plus the relevant HLA from cumulative public TCR beta family frequency. Clonotype analysis showed dominance of the ex vivo response by HLA-C-restricted CMV-specific TCR beta clonotypes.

In TCRdb, the reads were re-called with MiXCR into one record per CDR3 protein. This sample has 370,000 or so distinct CDR3 sequences, with about 34% found just once. The TCR sequence derives from a human donor in good health (CMV status not recorded). Some clones in this sample may be carry-over from other donors' samples. This specimen consisted of cultured PBMCs, obtained from culture after CMV antigen stimulation. The chain uses TRBV12-3 or TRBV12-4 and TRBJ2-1; 7 bases are a match to TRBD1. For the CDR3, the DNA is TGTGCCACCAACAGGGGTAGCGAGCAGTTCTTC. As protein: CATNRGSEQFF.